This record covers a single T cell receptor (beta chain). Clinicians diagnosed using symptoms, serum thyroxine, TRAb, thyroid ultrasound and orbital computed tomography. The ends lost 4 bases at V and 4 bases at J; junction bases unmatched: 6. Germline lookup yields CDR1 DFQATT and CDR2 SNEGSKA (reference sequence). This CDR3 contains 14 residues. This sample was taken from a study of Graves' ophthalmopathy and Graves' hyperthyroidism. As the template, RNA transcripts were used to amplify TCR beta CDR3 regions. Scientists carried out first-round RT-PCR using HTBI primers and then a second-round multiplex PCR. TCRdb reanalysed the multiplex PCR reads using MiXCR and keeps one entry per CDR3 protein. The table has a few hundred thousand distinct CDR3 sequences, about a sixth seen once.

The sequence came from an adult woman with stable Graves' hyperthyroidism. V and J are TRBV20-1 and TRBJ2-7; 11 bases are a match to TRBD2. Sequencing input: peripheral blood. The CDR3 region has the DNA TGCAGTGCTACCGCAGGGACTAGCGGTTACGAGCAGTACTTC. It yields the protein CSATAGTSGYEQYF.